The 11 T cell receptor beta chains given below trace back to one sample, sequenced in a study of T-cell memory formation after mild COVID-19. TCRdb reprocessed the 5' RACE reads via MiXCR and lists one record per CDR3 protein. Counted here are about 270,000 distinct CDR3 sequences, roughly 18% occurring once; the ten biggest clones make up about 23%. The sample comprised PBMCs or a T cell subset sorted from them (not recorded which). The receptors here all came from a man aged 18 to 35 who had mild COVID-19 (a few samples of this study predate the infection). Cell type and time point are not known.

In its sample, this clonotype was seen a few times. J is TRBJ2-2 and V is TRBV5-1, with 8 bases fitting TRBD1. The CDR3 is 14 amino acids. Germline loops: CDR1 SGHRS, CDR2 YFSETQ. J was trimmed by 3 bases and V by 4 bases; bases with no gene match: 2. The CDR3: CASSPQGDTGELFF. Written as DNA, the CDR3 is TGCGCCAGCAGCCCACAGGGGGACACCGGGGAGCTGTTTTTT.

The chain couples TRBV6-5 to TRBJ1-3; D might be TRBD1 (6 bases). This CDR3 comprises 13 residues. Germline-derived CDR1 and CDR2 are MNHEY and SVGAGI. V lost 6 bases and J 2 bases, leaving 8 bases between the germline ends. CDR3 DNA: TGTGCCAGCAGCCGGACAGCTGGAAACACCATATATTTT. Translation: CASSRTAGNTIYF.

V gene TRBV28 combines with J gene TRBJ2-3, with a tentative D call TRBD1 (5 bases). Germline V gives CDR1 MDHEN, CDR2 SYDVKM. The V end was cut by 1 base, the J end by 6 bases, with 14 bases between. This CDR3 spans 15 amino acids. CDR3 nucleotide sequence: TGTGCCAGCAGTTTATTTGGGGCCGCTCAGGATACGCAGTATTTT. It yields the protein CASSLFGAAQDTQYF.

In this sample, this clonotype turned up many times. CDR3 region: CASSLAGPPRPYEQYF. CDR3 bases: TGTGCCAGCAGCTTAGCGGGTCCCCCCAGGCCCTACGAGCAGTACTTC. The J gene is TRBJ2-7, the V gene TRBV7-2; D is unresolved. There are 16 residues in the CDR3. The germline V gene has CDR1 SGHTA and CDR2 FQGNSA. With 0 bases removed from V and 2 bases from J, the gap between germline ends came to 14 bases.

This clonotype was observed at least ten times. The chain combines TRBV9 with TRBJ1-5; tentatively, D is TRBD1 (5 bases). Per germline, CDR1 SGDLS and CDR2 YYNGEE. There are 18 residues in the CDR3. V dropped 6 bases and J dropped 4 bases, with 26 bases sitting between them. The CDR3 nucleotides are TGTGCCAGCACCGAGGTGTACCTGGGTGGGGCCCTTAATCAGCCCCAGCATTTT. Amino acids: CASTEVYLGGALNQPQHF.

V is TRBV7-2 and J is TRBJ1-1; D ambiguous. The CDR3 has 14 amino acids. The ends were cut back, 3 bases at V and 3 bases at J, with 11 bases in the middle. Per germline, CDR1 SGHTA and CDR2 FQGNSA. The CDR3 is CASSFRGLDTEAFF. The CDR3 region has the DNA TGTGCCAGCAGCTTTCGGGGTCTTGACACTGAAGCTTTCTTT.

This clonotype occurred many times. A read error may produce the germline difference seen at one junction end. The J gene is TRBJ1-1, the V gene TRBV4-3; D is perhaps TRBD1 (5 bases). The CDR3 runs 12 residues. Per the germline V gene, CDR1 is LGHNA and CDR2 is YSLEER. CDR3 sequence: CASSQVGTVAFF. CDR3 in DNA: TGCGCCAGCAGCCAAGTGGGGACTGTAGCTTTCTTT.

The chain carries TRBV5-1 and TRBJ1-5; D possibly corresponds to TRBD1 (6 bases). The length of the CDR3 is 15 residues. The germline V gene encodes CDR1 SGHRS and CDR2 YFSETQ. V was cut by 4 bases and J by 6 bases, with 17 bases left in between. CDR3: CASSQMGAQGQPQHF. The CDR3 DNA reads TGCGCCAGCAGCCAAATGGGGGCTCAGGGTCAGCCCCAGCATTTT. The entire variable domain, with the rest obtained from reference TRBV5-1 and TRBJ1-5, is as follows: KAGVTQTPRYLIKTRGQQVTLSCSPISGHRSVSWYQQTPGQGLQFLFEYFSETQRNKGNFPGRFSGRQFSNSRSEMNVSTLELGDSALYLCASSQMGAQGQPQHFGDGTRLSIL.

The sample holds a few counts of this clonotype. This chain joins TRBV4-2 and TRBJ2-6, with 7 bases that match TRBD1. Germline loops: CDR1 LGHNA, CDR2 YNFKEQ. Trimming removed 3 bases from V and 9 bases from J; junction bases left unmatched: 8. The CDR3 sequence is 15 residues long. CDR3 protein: CASSHVPDRFNVLTF. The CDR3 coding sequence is TGTGCCAGCAGCCATGTCCCGGACAGGTTCAACGTCCTGACTTTC.

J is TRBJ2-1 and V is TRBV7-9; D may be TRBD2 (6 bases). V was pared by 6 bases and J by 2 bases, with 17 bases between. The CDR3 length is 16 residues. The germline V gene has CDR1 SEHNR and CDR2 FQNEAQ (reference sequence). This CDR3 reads CASRSNSGPAYNEQFF. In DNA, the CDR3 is TGTGCCAGCAGGAGCAATAGCGGTCCGGCCTACAATGAGCAGTTCTTC.

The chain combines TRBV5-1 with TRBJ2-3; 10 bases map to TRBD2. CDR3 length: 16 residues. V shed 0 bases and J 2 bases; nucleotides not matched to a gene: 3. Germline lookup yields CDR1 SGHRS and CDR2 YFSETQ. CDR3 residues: CASSLALAGATDTQYF. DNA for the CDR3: TGCGCCAGCAGCTTGGCTCTAGCGGGGGCCACAGATACGCAGTATTTT.